Reported below is one T cell receptor beta chain. Its antigen is currently unknown. One end of the junction varies from germline; a read error may be responsible. The data are from a study of cytomegalovirus exposure and HLA in healthy donors. The CDR3 covers 13 residues. Germline V gene lookup returns CDR1 MGHDK and CDR2 SYGVNS. General study points: Clonal expansion was found to be greater in HLA-associated TCR beta chains than in equally common others in a later analysis.

PCR employed 60 Vbeta and 13 Jbeta primers. The repertoire was sequenced with immunoSEQ multiplex PCR; TCRdb's copy has only in-frame clones and lacks some. The top ten clones hold 1% to 1.5% of a sample with 130,000 to 150,000 clones, approximately 73% of them seen once. The J gene is TRBJ2-4, the V gene TRBV25-1, with 8 positions matching TRBD2. This TCR derives from a woman between 40 and 50 years old in good health and CMV-seronegative. The sample consisted of PBMCs. The CDR3 protein is CASFGLAENIQYF. The CDR3 nucleotides read TGTGCCAGCTTCGGACTAGCCGAAAACATTCAGTACTTC.